Detailed here is one T cell receptor beta chain. These data belong to a study of technical replicates of blood from a handful of donors. Germline values: CDR1 KGHSH, CDR2 LQKENI. V dropped 3 bases and J dropped 4; count of bases not matched to a gene: 8. The CDR3 is 16 amino acids. The data were produced by immunoSEQ multiplex PCR, yet TCRdb's version contains in-frame clones alone and is incomplete. Of roughly 71,000 clones listed, over 95% are singletons. This chain connects TRBV18 to TRBJ2-1; 8 positions agree with TRBD1. The receptor comes from a human donor in good health. Input material: T cells isolated from PBMCs. The CDR3: CASSPAGQEAYNEQFF. The CDR3 DNA reads as TGTGCCAGCTCACCGGCGGGACAGGAGGCGTACAATGAGCAGTTCTTC.